Detailed here is one T cell receptor (beta chain). The data were produced by immunoSEQ multiplex PCR, yet TCRdb's version contains in-frame clones alone and is incomplete. The top ten hold over 1% of the sample, which has about 36,000 clones, 80% to 95% seen once. The sample originates from a study of T cell changes during pregnancy in multiple sclerosis. The ends lost 6 bases at V and 7 bases at J; junction bases unmatched: 3. Germline CDR1 reads SNHLY; CDR2 reads FYNNEI. The CDR3 totals 13 residues. The sequenced sample was PBMCs (not recorded whether the cells were cultured). This clonotype was obtained from a female donor with multiple sclerosis, enrolled in a pregnancy study. The genes are TRBV2 and TRBJ1-5, with TRBD1 matching 10 bases. CDR3 nucleotide sequence: TGTGCCAGCAGCGGACAGGGGGGACAGCCCCAGCATTTT. This gives the protein CASSGQGGQPQHF.